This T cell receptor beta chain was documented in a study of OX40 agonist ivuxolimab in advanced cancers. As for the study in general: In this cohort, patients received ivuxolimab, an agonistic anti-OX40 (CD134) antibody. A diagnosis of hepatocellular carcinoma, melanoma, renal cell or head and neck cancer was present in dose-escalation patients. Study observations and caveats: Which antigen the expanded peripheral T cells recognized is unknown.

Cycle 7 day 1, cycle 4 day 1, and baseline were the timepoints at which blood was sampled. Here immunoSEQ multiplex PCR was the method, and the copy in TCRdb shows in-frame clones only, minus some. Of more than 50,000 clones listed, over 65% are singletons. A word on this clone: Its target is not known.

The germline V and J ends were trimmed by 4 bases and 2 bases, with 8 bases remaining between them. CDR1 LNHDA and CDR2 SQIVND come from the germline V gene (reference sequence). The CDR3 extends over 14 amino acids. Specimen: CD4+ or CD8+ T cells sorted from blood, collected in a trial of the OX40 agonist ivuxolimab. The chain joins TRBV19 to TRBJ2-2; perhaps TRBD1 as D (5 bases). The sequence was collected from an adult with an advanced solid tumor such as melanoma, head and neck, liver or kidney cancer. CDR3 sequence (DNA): TGTGCCAGTAGTAAGGGGCCTAACACCGGGGAGCTGTTTTTT. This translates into CASSKGPNTGELFF.